This T cell receptor (beta chain) was observed in a study of PD-1 blockade in classical Hodgkin lymphoma. Whole-study context: Intravenous nivolumab at 3 mg/kg was given to patients every 2 weeks.

Study-level points and caveats: Reasons behind the repertoire differences stay unclear, perhaps disease activity or earlier therapy. Complete responders matched newly diagnosed patients in baseline diversity. Newly diagnosed patients reportedly trailed healthy donors in baseline TCR diversity.

This clone was recorded only once. Its antigen is undetermined. Here immunoSEQ multiplex PCR was the method, and the copy in TCRdb shows in-frame clones only, minus some. This sample has approximately 13,000 clones, with over 75% found just once. This CDR3 has 11 residues. The germline V gene has CDR1 SNHLY and CDR2 FYNNEI. The V and J ends lost 3 bases and 7 bases respectively, with 6 bases between them. Patients all relapsed after autologous stem cell transplantation, and there was variation in brentuximab vedotin exposure. The source was peripheral blood mononuclear cells (PBMCs), collected at baseline. The chain recombines TRBV2 with TRBJ2-5; D unresolved. This TCR derives from a human donor with classical Hodgkin lymphoma. CDR3 loop: CASSETPTQYF. CDR3 DNA sequence: TGTGCCAGCAGTGAGACGCCGACCCAGTACTTC.